The 21 T cell receptor beta chains presented below share a single source sample, sequenced in a study of OX40 agonist ivuxolimab in advanced cancers. The method was the immunoSEQ multiplex PCR assay. The source is immuneACCESS, and TCRdb retained only in-frame sequences with V and J called. Part of the clones is not carried over; for the studies checked, unresolved V genes explain less than half of this, and the remainder is unexplained. Within this sample are roughly 56,000 clones, with roughly 82% of them counted one time only. The leading ten clones occupy 3.5% to 4.5% of the sample. The sample consisted of CD4+ or CD8+ T cells sorted from blood, taken in a trial of the OX40 agonist ivuxolimab. The receptors were gathered from an adult with an advanced solid tumor such as melanoma, head and neck, liver or kidney cancer.

V is TRBV18 and J is TRBJ2-6, with D hard to call. The CDR3 length is 15 residues. From germline, CDR1 is KGHSH and CDR2 LQKENI. V was shortened by 2 bases and J by 1 base, with 6 bases between the two germline ends. CDR3 nucleotide sequence: TGTGCCAGCTCACCAAAACAGTCTGGGGCCAACGTCCTGACTTTC. It specifies CASSPKQSGANVLTF.

This chain uses TRBV7-2 with TRBJ1-5; unclear D gene. Germline CDR1 is SGHTA and CDR2 is FQGNSA. Trimming removed 1 base at V and 5 bases at J, with 12 bases between. CDR3 length equals 15 residues. The CDR3 spells CASSLGSGGHQPQHF. The CDR3 DNA follows: TGTGCCAGCAGCTTAGGATCTGGCGGCCATCAGCCCCAGCATTTT.

J is TRBJ2-7 and V is TRBV4-2; 8 nucleotides line up with TRBD2. The CDR3 has 14 amino acids. In germline, CDR1 is LGHNA, CDR2 YNFKEQ. V lost 4 bases and J lost 4; bases outside the gene matches: 6. In nucleotides, the CDR3 is TGTGCCAGCAGCCCGGGGGGGGCCAGGTACGAGCAGTACTTC. Protein: CASSPGGARYEQYF.

The chain joins TRBV7-8 to TRBJ1-5; D perhaps matches TRBD1 (6 bases). The CDR3 is made up of 16 amino acids. Germline V gene data show CDR1 as SGHVS and CDR2 as FQNEAQ. V was clipped by 0 bases and J by 8 bases, with 17 bases between them. The CDR3 region has the DNA TGTGCCAGCAGCTTAGCTGGGGGGCTTAGCGGGGAGCCCCAGCATTTT. Translation: CASSLAGGLSGEPQHF.

This clone was recorded once. The chain couples TRBV6-5 to TRBJ1-2, with a weak D call TRBD1 (6 bases). Germline CDR1 MNHEY, CDR2 SVGAGI. This CDR3 has 14 amino acids. V was pared by 5 bases and J by 3 bases, with 13 bases between. DNA for the CDR3: TGTGCCAGCAGTCGAAACAGGGAGTACTATGGCTACACCTTC. Its protein is CASSRNREYYGYTF.

The rearrangement joins TRBV7-2 to TRBJ2-7, with D possibly called TRBD1 or TRBD2 (5 bases each). This CDR3 is built from 16 residues. Germline CDR1 and CDR2: SGHTA and FQGNSA. Deletions cut 1 base from V and 2 bases from J, with 15 bases between. CDR3 bases: TGTGCCAGCAGCTTAGAGTCTGGGGGTTTCACCTACGAGCAGTACTTC. It encodes CASSLESGGFTYEQYF.

The V gene is TRBV19, the J gene TRBJ1-2, with D uncertain. The CDR3 contains 12 residues. CDR1 and CDR2 (germline): LNHDA, SQIVND (reference sequence). The V end was cut by 7 bases, the J end by 4 bases, with 10 bases between. The CDR3 here is CASMEYPYGYTF. CDR3 coding DNA: TGTGCCAGTATGGAGTACCCCTATGGCTACACCTTC. Full variable domain (missing parts from reference TRBV19 and TRBJ1-2): DGGITQSPKYLFRKEGQNVTLSCEQNLNHDAMYWYRQDPGQGLRLIYYSQIVNDFQKGDIAEGYSVSREKKESFPLTVTSAQKNPTAFYLCASMEYPYGYTFGSGTRLTVV.

V gene TRBV9 combines with J gene TRBJ1-2; possible D gene TRBD1, 5 bases. The CDR3 sequence is 14 residues long. The germline V gene encodes CDR1 SGDLS and CDR2 YYNGEE. V was pared by 0 bases and J by 4 bases, with 10 bases between. CDR3 residues: CASSVDRGIYGYTF. The CDR3 nucleotides are TGTGCCAGCAGCGTAGATCGGGGCATCTATGGCTACACCTTC.

This clone was seen once. J is TRBJ2-3 and V is TRBV11-2; D is perhaps TRBD1 or TRBD2 (6 bases each). In germline, CDR1 is SGHAT, CDR2 FQNNGV. The CDR3 length is 13 residues. Trimming pared 6 bases from V and 5 bases from J, leaving 12 bases between. In DNA form, the CDR3 reads TGTGCCAGCAGTCTACGGGGGCTAGATACGCAGTATTTT. Translation gives CASSLRGLDTQYF.

The chain employs TRBV7-3 and TRBJ1-1; 8 bases align to TRBD1. The CDR3 length is 14 residues. With V trimmed by 4 bases and J by 5 bases, 6 bases remained unmatched. Germline CDR1 SGHTA, CDR2 FQGTGA. The chain's CDR3 is CASSSQGVGTEAFF. In DNA form, the CDR3 reads TGTGCCAGCAGCTCACAGGGGGTTGGAACTGAAGCTTTCTTT.

This clone was detected only once. The V gene is TRBV30, the J gene TRBJ2-3, with D tentatively TRBD1 (5 bases). CDR1 and CDR2 from the germline V gene are GTSNPN and SVGIG (reference sequence). V dropped 0 bases and J dropped 11 bases, with 12 bases sitting between them. The CDR3 is made up of 12 amino acids. CDR3 coding DNA: TGTGCCTGGAGTGTAGGGCAGGGTAAGCAGTATTTT. It codes for CAWSVGQGKQYF.

The chain couples TRBV6-1 to TRBJ1-5; D may be TRBD1 (5 bases). CDR3 length: 14 amino acids. V was trimmed by 7 bases and J by 7 bases, leaving 17 bases between them. Germline values: CDR1 MNHNS, CDR2 SASEGT. CDR3 nucleotide sequence: TGTGCCAGCACGCCCCCCCGGGAGGGGCAGCCCCAGCATTTT. Translated, it gives CASTPPREGQPQHF.

The table lists this clone with a count of one. The chain joins TRBV5-4 to TRBJ2-2; no clear D gene. The CDR3 consists of 14 residues. CDR1 and CDR2 from the germline V gene are SGHNT and YYREEE (reference sequence). Trimming left V 0 bases short and J 4 bases short, with 7 bases between. The CDR3 sequence: CASSLDTSTGELFF. The DNA for the CDR3 is TGTGCCAGCAGCTTGGATACCTCCACCGGGGAGCTGTTTTTT.

The V gene is TRBV7-2, the J gene TRBJ1-2; no reliable D call. The ends were cut back, 6 bases at V and 4 bases at J, with 18 bases in the middle. Germline CDR1 and CDR2: SGHTA and FQGNSA. CDR3 length equals 15 residues. The CDR3 protein is CASSRHPGNPYGYTF. CDR3 DNA sequence: TGTGCCAGCAGTCGACATCCAGGCAACCCCTATGGCTACACCTTC. Supplemented by reference TRBV7-2 and TRBJ1-2, the full variable domain reads GAGVSQSPSNKVTEKGKDVELRCDPISGHTALYWYRQSLGQGLEFLIYFQGNSAPDKSGLPSDRFSAERTGGSVSTLTIQRTQQEDSAVYLCASSRHPGNPYGYTFGSGTRLTVV.

The chain recombines TRBV5-1 with TRBJ2-1, with a possible D match to TRBD2 (5 bases). The CDR3 consists of 15 residues. V lost 0 bases and J 0 bases, leaving 7 bases between the germline ends. Germline V CDR1 and CDR2: SGHRS, YFSETQ. For the CDR3, the DNA is TGCGCCAGCAGCTTGGGAGCGGTCTCCTACAATGAGCAGTTCTTC. Protein product: CASSLGAVSYNEQFF.

A word on this clone: Mismatch with germline at one junction end may stem from a read error. The genes are TRBV18 and TRBJ1-2; D gene uncertain. From germline, CDR1 is KGHSH and CDR2 LQKENI. The CDR3 runs to 12 residues. The CDR3 protein is CASSPLTTERSF. CDR3 sequence (DNA): TGTGCCAGCTCACCGTTGACGACTGAAAGGTCCTTC.

This sequence joins TRBV7-2 and TRBJ2-5; D is ambiguous. The last part of the DNA fits TRBJ2-7 better; the J call may be wrong. CDR1 and CDR2 (germline): SGHTA, FQGNSA. There are 15 residues in the CDR3. Here the CDR3 reads CASSLVSSARDEQYF. Written as DNA, the CDR3 is TGTGCCAGCAGCTTAGTTAGTTCGGCTAGGGACGAGCAGTACTTC.

V and J are TRBV6-5 and TRBJ2-7; TRBD2 matches 11 bases. There are 15 residues in the CDR3. Per germline, CDR1 MNHEY and CDR2 SVGAGI. V dropped 7 bases and J dropped 6; count of bases not matched to a gene: 11. CDR3 region: CASNRLAGTLGEQYF. The CDR3 DNA reads TGTGCCAGCAACCGACTAGCGGGGACCCTTGGCGAGCAGTACTTC.

The genes are TRBV7-2 and TRBJ2-1; D possibly uses TRBD1 or TRBD2 (5 bases each). This CDR3 has 14 residues. Trimming removed 6 bases from V and 9 bases from J, with 18 bases in between. In germline, CDR1 is SGHTA, CDR2 FQGNSA. The CDR3 loop is CASRRDLLWSEQFF. The CDR3 DNA follows: TGTGCCAGCAGACGGGACCTCCTCTGGAGTGAGCAGTTCTTC.

The rearrangement joins TRBV5-4 to TRBJ1-1; 7 bases fit TRBD1. The CDR3 contains 14 residues. V trimming: 1 base; J trimming: 0 bases; junction bases outside the gene matches: 0. The germline CDR1 and CDR2 sequences are SGHNT and YYREEE (reference sequence). The chain's CDR3 is CASSLTGVNTEAFF. For the CDR3, the DNA is TGTGCCAGCAGCTTGACAGGGGTGAACACTGAAGCTTTCTTT.

The chain links TRBV5-4 to TRBJ1-3; D is undetermined. Germline loops: CDR1 SGHNT, CDR2 YYREEE (reference sequence). V dropped 0 bases and J dropped 2 bases, with 6 bases sitting between them. This CDR3 is built from 14 residues. CDR3 loop: CASSLESAGNTIYF. The CDR3 DNA reads TGTGCCAGCAGCTTGGAATCGGCTGGAAACACCATATATTTT.